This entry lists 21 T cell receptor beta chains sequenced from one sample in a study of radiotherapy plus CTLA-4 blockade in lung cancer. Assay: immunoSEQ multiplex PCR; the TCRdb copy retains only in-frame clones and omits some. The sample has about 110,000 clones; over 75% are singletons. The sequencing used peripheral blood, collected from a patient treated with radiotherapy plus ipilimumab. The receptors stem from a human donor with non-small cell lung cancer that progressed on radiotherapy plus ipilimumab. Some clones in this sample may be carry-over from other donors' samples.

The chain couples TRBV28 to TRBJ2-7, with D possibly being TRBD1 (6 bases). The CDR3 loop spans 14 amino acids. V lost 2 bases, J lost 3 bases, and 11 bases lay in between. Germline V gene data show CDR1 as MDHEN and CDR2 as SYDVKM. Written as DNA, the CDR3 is TGTGCCAGCAGTTTACCCCGACAGGACTACGAGCAGTACTTC. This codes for CASSLPRQDYEQYF.

The CDR3 bases are TGTGCCTGGAGTGTAGGGGCAGCGGTAGCCAAAAACATTCAGTACTTC. Translation: CAWSVGAAVAKNIQYF. This chain links TRBV30 with TRBJ2-4, with D tentatively TRBD1 or TRBD2 (5 bases each). The length of the CDR3 is 16 residues. Germline assignment: CDR1 GTSNPN and CDR2 SVGIG (reference sequence). Deletions cut 0 bases from V and 0 bases from J, with 12 bases between.

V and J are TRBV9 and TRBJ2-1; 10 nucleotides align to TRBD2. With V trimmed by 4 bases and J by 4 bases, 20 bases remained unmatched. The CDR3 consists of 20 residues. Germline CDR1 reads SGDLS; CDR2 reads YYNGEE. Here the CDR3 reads CASSPSALAGGQNFYNEQFF. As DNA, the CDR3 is TGTGCCAGCAGCCCCTCGGCGTTAGCGGGGGGACAAAACTTTTACAATGAGCAGTTCTTC.

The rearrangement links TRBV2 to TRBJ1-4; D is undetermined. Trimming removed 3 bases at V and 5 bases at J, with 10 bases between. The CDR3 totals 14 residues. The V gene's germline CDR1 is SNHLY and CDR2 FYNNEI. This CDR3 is CASSEFLVNEKLFF. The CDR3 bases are TGTGCCAGCAGTGAGTTCCTGGTCAATGAAAAACTGTTTTTT. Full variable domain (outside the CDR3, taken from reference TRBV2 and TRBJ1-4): EPEVTQTPSHQVTQMGQEVILRCVPISNHLYFYWYRQILGQKVEFLVSFYNNEISEKSEIFDDQFSVERPDGSNFTLKIRSTKLEDSAMYFCASSEFLVNEKLFFGSGTQLSVL.

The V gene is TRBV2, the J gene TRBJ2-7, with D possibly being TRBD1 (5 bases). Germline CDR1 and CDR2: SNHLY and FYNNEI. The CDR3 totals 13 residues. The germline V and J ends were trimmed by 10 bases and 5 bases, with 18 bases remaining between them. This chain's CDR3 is CATVGQVRDEQYF. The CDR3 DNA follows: TGTGCCACCGTGGGGCAGGTTCGGGACGAGCAGTACTTC. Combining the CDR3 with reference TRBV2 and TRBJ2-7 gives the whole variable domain EPEVTQTPSHQVTQMGQEVILRCVPISNHLYFYWYRQILGQKVEFLVSFYNNEISEKSEIFDDQFSVERPDGSNFTLKIRSTKLEDSAMYFCATVGQVRDEQYFGPGTRLTVT.

CDR3 sequence: CASSPRWGNYEQYF. For the CDR3, the DNA is TGTGCCAGCAGCCCCCGATGGGGGAACTACGAGCAGTACTTC. This chain connects TRBV14 to TRBJ2-7; D possibly uses TRBD1 or TRBD2 (5 bases each). V shed 4 bases and J shed 3 bases, with 13 bases lying between them. CDR1 is SGHDN, CDR2 FVKESK, per germline. The CDR3 has 14 residues.

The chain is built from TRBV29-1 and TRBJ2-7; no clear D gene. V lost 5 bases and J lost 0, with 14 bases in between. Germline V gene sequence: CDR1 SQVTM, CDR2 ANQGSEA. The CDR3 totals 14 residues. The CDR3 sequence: CSVITLAGSYEQYF. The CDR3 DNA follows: TGCAGCGTTATAACATTAGCAGGCTCCTACGAGCAGTACTTC.

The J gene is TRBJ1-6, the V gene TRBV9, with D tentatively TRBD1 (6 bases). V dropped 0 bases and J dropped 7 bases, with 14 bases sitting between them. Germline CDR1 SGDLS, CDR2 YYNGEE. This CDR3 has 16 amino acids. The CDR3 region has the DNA TGTGCCAGCAGCGTAGCTATTGGAGGGGGGAATTCACCCCTCCACTTT. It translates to CASSVAIGGGNSPLHF.

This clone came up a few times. The CDR3 is CASSYSTGGGSPLHF. The CDR3, as DNA: TGTGCCAGCAGTTACTCGACAGGGGGCGGATCACCCCTCCACTTT. The chain couples TRBV6-5 to TRBJ1-6; 10 bases line up with TRBD1. The CDR3 has 15 residues. J lost 10 bases, V lost 0 bases, and 3 bases had no gene match. Germline V gene sequence: CDR1 MNHEY, CDR2 SVGAGI.

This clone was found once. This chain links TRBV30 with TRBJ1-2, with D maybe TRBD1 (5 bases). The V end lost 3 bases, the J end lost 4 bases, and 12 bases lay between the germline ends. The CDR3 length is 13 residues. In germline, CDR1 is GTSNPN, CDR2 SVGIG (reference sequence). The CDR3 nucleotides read TGTGCCTGGAGCCTAGACGGGACCTATGGCTACACCTTC. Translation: CAWSLDGTYGYTF.

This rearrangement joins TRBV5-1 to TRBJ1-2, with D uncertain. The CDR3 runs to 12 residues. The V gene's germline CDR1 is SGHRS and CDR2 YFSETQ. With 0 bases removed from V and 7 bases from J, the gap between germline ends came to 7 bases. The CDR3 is CASSLESLGYTF. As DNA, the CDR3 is TGCGCCAGCAGCTTGGAAAGTCTTGGCTACACCTTC. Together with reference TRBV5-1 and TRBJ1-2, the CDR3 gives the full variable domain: KAGVTQTPRYLIKTRGQQVTLSCSPISGHRSVSWYQQTPGQGLQFLFEYFSETQRNKGNFPGRFSGRQFSNSRSEMNVSTLELGDSALYLCASSLESLGYTFGSGTRLTVV.

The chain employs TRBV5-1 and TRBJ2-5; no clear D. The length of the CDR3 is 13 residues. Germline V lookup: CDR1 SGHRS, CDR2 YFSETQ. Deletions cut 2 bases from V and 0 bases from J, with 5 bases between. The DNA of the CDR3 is TGCGCCAGCAGCTTCGGACACCAAGAGACCCAGTACTTC. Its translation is CASSFGHQETQYF.

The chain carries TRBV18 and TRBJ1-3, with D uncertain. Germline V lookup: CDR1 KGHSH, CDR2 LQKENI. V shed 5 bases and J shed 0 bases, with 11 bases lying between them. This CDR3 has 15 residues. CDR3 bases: TGTGCCAGCTCAGAGAGGGTCAACTCTGGAAACACCATATATTTT. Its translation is CASSERVNSGNTIYF.

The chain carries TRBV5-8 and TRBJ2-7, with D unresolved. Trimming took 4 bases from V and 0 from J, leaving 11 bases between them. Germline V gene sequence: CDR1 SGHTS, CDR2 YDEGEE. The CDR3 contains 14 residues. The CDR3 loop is CASSQQVGSYEQYF. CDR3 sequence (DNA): TGTGCCAGCAGCCAGCAGGTCGGCTCCTACGAGCAGTACTTC. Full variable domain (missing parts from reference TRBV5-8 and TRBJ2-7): EAGVTQSPTHLIKTRGQQATLRCSPISGHTSVYWYQQALGLGLQFLLWYDEGEERNRGNFPPRFSGRQFPNYSSELNVNALELEDSALYLCASSQQVGSYEQYFGPGTRLTVT.

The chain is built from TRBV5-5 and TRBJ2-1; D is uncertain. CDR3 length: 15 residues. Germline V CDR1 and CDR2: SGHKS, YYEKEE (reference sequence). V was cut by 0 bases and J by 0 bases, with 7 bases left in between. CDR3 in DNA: TGTGCCAGCAGCTTGGGGTCTAGCTCCTACAATGAGCAGTTCTTC. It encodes CASSLGSSSYNEQFF.

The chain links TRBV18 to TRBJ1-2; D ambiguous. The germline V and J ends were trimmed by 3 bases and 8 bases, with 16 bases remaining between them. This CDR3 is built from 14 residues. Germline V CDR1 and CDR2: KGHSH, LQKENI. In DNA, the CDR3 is TGTGCCAGCTCACCCTCCGGGCAGTTGGCCGGCTACACCTTC. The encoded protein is CASSPSGQLAGYTF.

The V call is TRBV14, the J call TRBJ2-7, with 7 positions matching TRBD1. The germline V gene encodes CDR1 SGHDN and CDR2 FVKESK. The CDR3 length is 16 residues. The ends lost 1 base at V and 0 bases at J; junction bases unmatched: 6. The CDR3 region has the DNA TGTGCCAGCAGCCAAGGAATAGGGGGCTACTCCTACGAGCAGTACTTC. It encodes CASSQGIGGYSYEQYF. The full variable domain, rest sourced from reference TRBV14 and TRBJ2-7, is EAGVTQFPSHSVIEKGQTVTLRCDPISGHDNLYWYRRVMGKEIKFLLHFVKESKQDESGMPNNRFLAERTGGTYSTLKVQPAELEDSGVYFCASSQGIGGYSYEQYFGPGTRLTVT.

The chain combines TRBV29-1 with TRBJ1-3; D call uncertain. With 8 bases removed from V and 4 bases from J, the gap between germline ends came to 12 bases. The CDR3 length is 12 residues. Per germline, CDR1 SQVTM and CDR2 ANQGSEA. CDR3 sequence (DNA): TGCAGCCCGACGGCGGCAGGAAACACCATATATTTT. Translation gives CSPTAAGNTIYF.

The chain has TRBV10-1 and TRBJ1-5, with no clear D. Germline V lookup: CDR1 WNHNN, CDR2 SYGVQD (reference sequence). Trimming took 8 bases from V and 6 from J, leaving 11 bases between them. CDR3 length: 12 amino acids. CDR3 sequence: CASGRARQPQHF. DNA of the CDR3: TGCGCCAGCGGGAGGGCCCGTCAGCCCCAGCATTTT.

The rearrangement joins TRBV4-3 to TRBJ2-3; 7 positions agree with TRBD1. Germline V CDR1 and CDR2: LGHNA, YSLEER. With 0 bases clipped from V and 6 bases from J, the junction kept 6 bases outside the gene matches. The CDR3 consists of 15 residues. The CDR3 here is CASSQDDRAVDTQYF. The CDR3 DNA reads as TGCGCCAGCAGCCAAGATGACAGGGCGGTGGATACGCAGTATTTT.

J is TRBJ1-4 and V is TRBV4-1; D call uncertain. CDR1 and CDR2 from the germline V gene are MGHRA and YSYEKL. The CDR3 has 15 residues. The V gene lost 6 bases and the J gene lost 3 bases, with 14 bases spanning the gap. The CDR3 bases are TGCGCCAGCAGGCCCACTTCAGGAGCTAATGAAAAACTGTTTTTT. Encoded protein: CASRPTSGANEKLFF.